These 21 T cell receptor beta chains originate from one sample sequenced in a study of tumor-infiltrating lymphocytes in primary liver carcinoma. Unsorted whole blood yielded blood RNA, and germline DNA was extracted as well. The authors made TCR beta cDNA from roughly 480 ng total RNA with a constant-region primer. Employing slightly modified ARM-PCR, three nested multiplex PCR rounds were run, and these gave rise to the TCR beta libraries. The first two PCR rounds used TRBV1-TRBV30 forward primers with a C-beta reverse primer, about 10 cycles each. In TCRdb, the multiplex PCR reads were re-called with MiXCR into one record per CDR3 protein. Here the sample spans 300,000 to 400,000 distinct CDR3 sequences, 65% being singletons. Sequencing input: peripheral blood. Receptors originate from a man aged 35 to 55 with primary liver carcinoma and hepatitis B virus infection.

This clonotype appeared a few times. The CDR3 protein is CATSDSRTSAGNEQFF. CDR3 DNA: TGTGCCACCAGTGATTCCCGGACTAGCGCAGGCAATGAGCAGTTCTTC. V is TRBV24-1 and J is TRBJ2-1, with TRBD2 identical over 9 bases. This CDR3 is built from 16 residues. Trimming removed 2 bases from V and 6 bases from J; junction bases left unmatched: 7. The V gene's germline CDR1 is KGHDR and CDR2 SFDVKD.

A word on this clonotype: A read error may explain this, as a much larger clone is one base away. This rearrangement joins TRBV6-2 or TRBV6-3 to TRBJ2-1; 7 positions agree with TRBD1. CDR3 size: 15 residues. Germline V gene sequence: CDR1 MNHEY, CDR2 SVGEGT. CDR3 loop: CAGSYGQVPYNEQFF. The CDR3 nucleotides are TGTGCCGGCAGTTACGGACAGGTACCCTACAATGAGCAGTTCTTC.

Details on this clonotype: Just one base apart from a much larger clone, this may be a read error. This chain links TRBV12-3 or TRBV12-4 with TRBJ2-7; TRBD1 agrees at 10 bases. V shed 7 bases and J 0 bases; nucleotides not matched to a gene: 12. This CDR3 is built from 17 residues. CDR3: CASIGTGARGSSYEQYF. The CDR3 DNA reads TGTGCCAGCATTGGGACAGGGGCGAGGGGAAGCTCCTACGAGCAGTACTTC.

Comment on this clonotype: An end of the junction differs from the germline gene, which may be a read error. The chain has TRBV6-2 or TRBV6-3 and TRBJ2-2; tentative D call: TRBD1 (6 bases). The CDR3 contains 14 residues. The germline gives CDR1 MNHEY, CDR2 SVGEGT. Written as DNA, the CDR3 is TGTGCCAGCAGTTCCAATGTGGGGGCCGGGGAGCTGTTATTT. Translating it yields CASSSNVGAGELLF.

Details on this clonotype: An end of the junction differs from the germline gene, which may be a read error. V and J are TRBV4-3 and TRBJ1-2, with 8 bases identical to TRBD1. Per the germline V gene, CDR1 is LGHNA and CDR2 is YSLEER. The CDR3 extends over 14 amino acids. CDR3 nucleotide sequence: TGCGACAGCAGCCAAGGCGGACAGGGCGGTGGCTACATCTTC. This gives the protein CDSSQGGQGGGYIF.

For this clonotype: One junction end disagrees with the germline gene, perhaps due to a read error. The chain recombines TRBV12-3 or TRBV12-4 with TRBJ2-1; D gene unclear. The CDR3 totals 13 residues. CDR3 amino acids: CASSLVGQYEQLF. The CDR3 DNA follows: TGTGCCAGCAGTTTGGTAGGGCAGTACGAGCAGCTATTC.

There are a few counts of this clonotype. A much larger clone differs by one base, so this may be a read error. The chain employs TRBV6-1 and TRBJ1-5; D remains ambiguous. The germline gives CDR1 MNHNS, CDR2 SASEGT. The germline V and J ends were trimmed by 1 base and 6 bases, with 10 bases remaining between them. The length of the CDR3 is 14 residues. The CDR3: CASSEGGWSQPQHF. CDR3 sequence (DNA): TGTGCCAGCAGTGAAGGCGGGTGGAGTCAGCCCCAGCATTTT.

As for this clonotype: A single base separates this from a much larger clone, so it may be a read error. The CDR3 loop is CASKKGAWETQYF. Here the CDR3 DNA reads TGTGCCAGCAAAAAGGGGGCCTGGGAGACCCAGTACTTC. The genes are TRBV12-3 or TRBV12-4 and TRBJ2-5, with TRBD1 matching over 7 bases. V lost 7 bases, J lost 5 bases, and 7 bases stayed unmatched. The CDR3 is 13 amino acids.

The chain couples TRBV5-4 to TRBJ2-1, with D hard to call. CDR3 length: 13 amino acids. Germline V CDR1 and CDR2: SGHNT, YYREEE (reference sequence). The ends were cut back, 4 bases at V and 10 bases at J, with 15 bases in the middle. CDR3 region: CASSTTLVGEQFF. The DNA of the CDR3 is TGTGCCAGCAGCACCACACTGGTTGGGGAGCAGTTCTTC.

Comments on this clonotype: Its ends do not fully match the called genes, so a read error is possible. This chain links TRBV7-9 with TRBJ1-2; D is unresolved. CDR3 length equals 14 residues. The germline CDR1 and CDR2 sequences are SEHNR and FQNEAQ (reference sequence). The CDR3 nucleotides are TGTGCCAGCAGCTTAGCGGAAACTAACTATGACTACACCTTC. Its protein product is CASSLAETNYDYTF.

Concerning this clonotype: Germline and junction disagree at one end, which may indicate a read error. This sequence joins TRBV6-2 or TRBV6-3 and TRBJ1-5, with a possible D match to TRBD1 (6 bases). The germline V gene encodes CDR1 MNHEY and CDR2 SVGEGT. This CDR3 has 16 amino acids. The CDR3 nucleotides read TGTACCAGCAGTTACTCGGGGGGCTTCGGCAATCAGCCCCAGCATTTT. Its translation is CTSSYSGGFGNQPQHF.

As for this clonotype: One end of the junction does not line up with germline, which may come from a read error. This rearrangement joins TRBV5-6 to TRBJ2-1; D remains ambiguous. The CDR3 sequence is 11 residues long. The germline V gene encodes CDR1 SGHDT and CDR2 YYEEEE. CDR3 loop: CASNLSYEQFF. CDR3 in DNA: TGTGCCAGCAACTTGAGCTATGAGCAGTTCTTC.

J is TRBJ2-7 and V is TRBV11-2; the D gene is possibly TRBD1 (5 bases). The CDR3 is 13 amino acids. The germline V gene encodes CDR1 SGHAT and CDR2 FQNNGV. V was shortened by 8 bases and J by 0 bases, with 11 bases between the two germline ends. The DNA for the CDR3 is TGTGCCAGCTCTAACAGGAACTCCTACGAGCAGTACTTC. It is translated as CASSNRNSYEQYF.

This clonotype came up many times. This rearrangement joins TRBV6-1 to TRBJ2-5; 8 nucleotides agree with TRBD1. This CDR3 contains 15 residues. The ends lost 5 bases at V and 5 bases at J; junction bases unmatched: 10. Germline CDR1 and CDR2: MNHNS and SASEGT. The CDR3 reads CASSPDRVVRETQYF. For the CDR3, the DNA is TGTGCCAGCAGTCCGGACAGGGTGGTGCGGGAGACCCAGTACTTC.

In regard to this clonotype: The junction departs from the called germline gene at one end, perhaps through a read error. This sequence joins TRBV2 and TRBJ1-1; D is undetermined. This CDR3 has 10 residues. Germline CDR1 SNHLY, CDR2 FYNNEI. The CDR3 sequence is CTSQFTEAFF. The CDR3 DNA reads TGTACCAGCCAGTTCACTGAAGCTTTCTTT.

Many counts were recorded for this clonotype. The rearrangement links TRBV29-1 to TRBJ2-7, with D perhaps TRBD1 (5 bases). With 3 bases removed from V and 5 bases from J, the gap between germline ends came to 8 bases. From germline, CDR1 is SQVTM and CDR2 ANQGSEA. The CDR3 contains 11 residues. The CDR3 region is CSVESRDEQYF. The CDR3 DNA reads as TGCAGCGTTGAGTCCAGGGACGAGCAGTACTTC.

V is TRBV7-8 and J is TRBJ2-6, with TRBD1 matching over 8 bases. CDR3 size: 15 residues. Per the germline V gene, CDR1 is SGHVS and CDR2 is FQNEAQ. J was trimmed by 11 bases and V by 1 base; bases with no gene match: 7. The CDR3 coding sequence is TGTGCCAGCAGCTTAGATACAGGGGGATCGCACGTCCTGACTTTC. Protein sequence: CASSLDTGGSHVLTF.

A word on this clonotype: Compared with germline, one end of the junction differs, possibly owing to a read error. This sequence joins TRBV5-6 and TRBJ2-7; D is unclear. CDR1 is SGHDT and CDR2 is YYEEEE in the germline V gene. The CDR3 extends over 14 amino acids. The CDR3 spells CASSLQTYSSEQYF. The CDR3 DNA follows: TGTGCCAGCAGCCTCCAGACCTACTCCTCCGAGCAGTACTTC.

The V gene is TRBV29-1, the J gene TRBJ2-1, with 8 bases fitting TRBD2. In germline, CDR1 is SQVTM, CDR2 ANQGSEA. There are 14 residues in the CDR3. V shed 4 bases, J shed 11 bases, and the junction held 13 bases outside the gene matches. The CDR3 sequence is CSVAGRGAGNKQFF. The CDR3 DNA follows: TGCAGCGTTGCCGGGAGGGGAGCTGGAAACAAGCAGTTCTTC.

As to this clonotype: Germline and junction disagree at one end, which may indicate a read error. The rearrangement uses TRBV11-3 and TRBJ2-3, with 10 bases identical to TRBD2. The germline gives CDR1 SGHNT, CDR2 YENEEA. The CDR3 runs 15 residues. The CDR3 DNA follows: TGTACCAGCAGCTTAGTGCGACTAGCGGGAGATACGCAGTATTTT. Translated: CTSSLVRLAGDTQYF.

The rearrangement links TRBV30 to TRBJ2-6; TRBD1 might be the D (5 bases). V shed 3 bases and J shed 2 bases, with 8 bases lying between them. Germline-derived CDR1 and CDR2 are GTSNPN and SVGIG (reference sequence). The CDR3 is 14 residues long. In nucleotides, the CDR3 is TGTGCCTGGAGAGGGGCAGCTGGGGCCAACGTCCTGACTTTC. Its protein is CAWRGAAGANVLTF.